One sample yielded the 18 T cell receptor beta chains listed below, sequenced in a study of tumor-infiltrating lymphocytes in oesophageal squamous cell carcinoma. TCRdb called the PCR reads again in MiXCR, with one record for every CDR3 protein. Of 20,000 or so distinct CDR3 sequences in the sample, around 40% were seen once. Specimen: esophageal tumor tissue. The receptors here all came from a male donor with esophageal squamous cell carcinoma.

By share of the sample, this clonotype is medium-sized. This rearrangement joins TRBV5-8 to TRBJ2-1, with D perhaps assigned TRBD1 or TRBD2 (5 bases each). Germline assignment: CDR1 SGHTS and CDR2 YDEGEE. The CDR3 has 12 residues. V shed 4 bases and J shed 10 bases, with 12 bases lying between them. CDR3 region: CASSADWGEQFF. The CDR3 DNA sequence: TGTGCCAGCAGCGCGGACTGGGGGGAGCAGTTCTTC.

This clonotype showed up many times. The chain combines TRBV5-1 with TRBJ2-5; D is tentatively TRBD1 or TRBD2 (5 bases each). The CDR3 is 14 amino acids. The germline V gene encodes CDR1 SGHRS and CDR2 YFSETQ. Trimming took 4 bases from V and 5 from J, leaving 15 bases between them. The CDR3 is CASSLGTAKETQYF. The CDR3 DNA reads TGCGCCAGCAGCCTCGGGACGGCCAAGGAGACCCAGTACTTC.

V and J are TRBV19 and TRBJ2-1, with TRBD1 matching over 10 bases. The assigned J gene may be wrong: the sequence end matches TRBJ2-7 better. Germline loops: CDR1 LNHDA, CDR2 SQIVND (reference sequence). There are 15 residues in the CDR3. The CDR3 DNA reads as TGTGCCAGTAGTGTCGGACAGGGGGGCCACAATGAGCAGTACTTC. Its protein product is CASSVGQGGHNEQYF.

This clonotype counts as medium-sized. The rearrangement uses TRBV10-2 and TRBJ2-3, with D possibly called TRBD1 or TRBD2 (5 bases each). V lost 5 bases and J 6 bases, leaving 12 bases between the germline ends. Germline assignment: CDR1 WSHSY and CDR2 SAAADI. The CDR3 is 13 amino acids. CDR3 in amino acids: CASSRDPADTQYF. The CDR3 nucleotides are TGCGCCAGCAGTAGGGACCCTGCGGATACGCAGTATTTT.

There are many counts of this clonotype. CDR3 loop: CASSSPTGGYGYTF. The CDR3 bases are TGTGCCAGCAGTTCCCCGACAGGGGGTTATGGCTACACCTTC. The V call is TRBV12-3 or TRBV12-4, the J call TRBJ1-2; TRBD1 aligns across 9 bases. The CDR3 spans 14 residues. J was trimmed by 5 bases and V by 4 bases; bases with no gene match: 5.

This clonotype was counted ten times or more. The CDR3 DNA sequence: TGTGCCAGCACCCCGGGTCCTACGCAAGAGACCCAGTACTTC. Translated, it gives CASTPGPTQETQYF. The chain combines TRBV6-1 with TRBJ2-5, with D uncertain. The CDR3 runs 14 residues. Germline V gives CDR1 MNHNS, CDR2 SASEGT. V lost 7 bases and J lost 2, with 14 bases in between.

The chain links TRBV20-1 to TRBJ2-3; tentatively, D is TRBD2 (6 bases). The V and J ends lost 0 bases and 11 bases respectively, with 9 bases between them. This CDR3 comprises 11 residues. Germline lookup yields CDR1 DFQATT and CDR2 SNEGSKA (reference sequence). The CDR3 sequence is CSARDGRGQYF. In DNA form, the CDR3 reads TGCAGTGCTAGAGATGGGCGGGGGCAGTATTTT.

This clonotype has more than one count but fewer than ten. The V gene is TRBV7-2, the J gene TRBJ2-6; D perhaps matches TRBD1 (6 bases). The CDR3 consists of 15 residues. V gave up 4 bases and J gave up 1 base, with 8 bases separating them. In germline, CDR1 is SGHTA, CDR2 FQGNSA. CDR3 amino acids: CASSSGQSGANVLTF. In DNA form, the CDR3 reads TGTGCCAGCAGCTCCGGACAGTCTGGGGCCAACGTCCTGACTTTC.

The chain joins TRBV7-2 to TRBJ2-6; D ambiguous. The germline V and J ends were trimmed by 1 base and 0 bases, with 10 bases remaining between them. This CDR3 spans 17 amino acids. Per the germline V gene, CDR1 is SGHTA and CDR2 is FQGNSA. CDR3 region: CASSLGAQGSGANVLTF. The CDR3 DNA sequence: TGTGCCAGCAGCTTAGGGGCTCAAGGCTCTGGGGCCAACGTCCTGACTTTC.

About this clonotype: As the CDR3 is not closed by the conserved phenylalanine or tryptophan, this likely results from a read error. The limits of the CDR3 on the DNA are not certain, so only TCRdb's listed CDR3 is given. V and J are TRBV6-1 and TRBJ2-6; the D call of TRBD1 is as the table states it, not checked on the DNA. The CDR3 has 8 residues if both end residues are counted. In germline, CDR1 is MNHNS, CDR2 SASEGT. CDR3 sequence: CASSKFRQ.

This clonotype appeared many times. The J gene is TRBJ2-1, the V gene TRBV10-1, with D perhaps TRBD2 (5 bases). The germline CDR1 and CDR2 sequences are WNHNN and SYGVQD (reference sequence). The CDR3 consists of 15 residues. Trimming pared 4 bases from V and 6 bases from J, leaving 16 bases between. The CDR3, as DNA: TGCGCCAGCAGTGGGCGGGCGGAATCGGTCAATGAGCAGTTCTTC. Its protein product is CASSGRAESVNEQFF.

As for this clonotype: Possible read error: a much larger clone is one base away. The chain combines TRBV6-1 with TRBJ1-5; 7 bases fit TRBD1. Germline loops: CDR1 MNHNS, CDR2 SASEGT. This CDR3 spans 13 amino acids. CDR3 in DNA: TGTGCCAGCAGCTTACAGGGGAATCGGCCCCAGCATTTT. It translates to CASSLQGNRPQHF.

CDR3 loop: CASSLGQIRKETQYF. The CDR3 coding sequence is TGTGCCAGCAGCTTAGGACAAATAAGGAAAGAGACCCAGTACTTC. The gene calls are TRBV7-3 and TRBJ2-3; TRBD1 might be the D (5 bases). The better agreement between TRBJ2-5 and the DNA end casts doubt on the J call. Germline V CDR1 and CDR2: SGHTA, FQGTGA. The CDR3 length is 15 residues.

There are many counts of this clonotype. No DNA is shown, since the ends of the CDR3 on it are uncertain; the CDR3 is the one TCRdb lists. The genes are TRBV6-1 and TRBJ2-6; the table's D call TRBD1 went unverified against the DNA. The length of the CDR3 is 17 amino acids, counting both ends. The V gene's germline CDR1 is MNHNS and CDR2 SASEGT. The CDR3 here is CASSTNTSGGIWLHLRF.

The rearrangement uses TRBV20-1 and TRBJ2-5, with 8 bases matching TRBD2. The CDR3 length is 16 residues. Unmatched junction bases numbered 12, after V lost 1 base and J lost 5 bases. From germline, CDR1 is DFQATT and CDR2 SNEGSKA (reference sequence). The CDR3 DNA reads TGCAGTGCTAGAGGGGGGGGGACTAGTAGTTTGGAGACCCAGTACTTC. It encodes CSARGGGTSSLETQYF.

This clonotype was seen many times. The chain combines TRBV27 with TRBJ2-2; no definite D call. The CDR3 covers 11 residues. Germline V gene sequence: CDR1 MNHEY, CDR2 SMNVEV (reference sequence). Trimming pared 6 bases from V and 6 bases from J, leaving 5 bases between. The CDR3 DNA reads TGTGCCAGCAGAATCGCCGGGGAGCTGTTTTTT. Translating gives CASRIAGELFF.

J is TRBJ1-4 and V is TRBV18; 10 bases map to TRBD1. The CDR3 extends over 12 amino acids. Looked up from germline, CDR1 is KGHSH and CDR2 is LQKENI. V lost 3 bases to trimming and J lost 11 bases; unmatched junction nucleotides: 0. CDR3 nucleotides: TGTGCCAGCTCACCGGGACAGGGGAAACTGTTTTTT. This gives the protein CASSPGQGKLFF.

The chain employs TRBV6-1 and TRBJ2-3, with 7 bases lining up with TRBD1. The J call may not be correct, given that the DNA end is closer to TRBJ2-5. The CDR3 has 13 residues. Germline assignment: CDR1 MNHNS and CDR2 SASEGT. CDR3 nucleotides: TGTGCCAGCAGTGGGACAGGTCAAGAGACCCAGTACTTC. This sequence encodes CASSGTGQETQYF.